This note documents a single T cell receptor beta chain sequence. This entry belongs to a study of blood T cell repertoires in COVID-19. Study-wide background: Samples came from the United States, Italy and Spain, spanning acute and convalescent COVID-19. Sample material is recorded as cDNA or gDNA derived from T cells, B-cell-depleted T cells, or PBMCs.

Original processing methods: Using reference gene primer amplification, nucleated cell counts were estimated. TCRdb keeps only in-frame clones here, not all; method: immunoSEQ multiplex PCR. D and trimming come from the DNA, and the V and J calls and clone size come from that table. The table records roughly 300,000 clones, about 90% of them present only once. Patients at the Seattle site were enrolled during active infection and followed longitudinally. Germline CDR1 is LGHDT and CDR2 is YNNKEL (reference sequence). The ends were cut back, 3 bases at V and 5 bases at J, with 13 bases in the middle. The CDR3 consists of 14 residues.

The sequenced sample was peripheral blood. This sequence joins TRBV3-1 (or the pseudogene TRBV3-2) and TRBJ1-2; D uncertain. This sequence was found in a woman under 40 with COVID-19, enrolled during active disease. The chain's CDR3 is CASSHPQRQYGYTF. In DNA form, the CDR3 reads TGTGCCAGCAGCCACCCCCAGAGACAATATGGCTACACCTTC.